The 28 T cell receptor beta chains listed next were all sequenced from one sample in a study of CD8+ T cells in alopecia areata. The treatment: oral pan-JAK inhibitor, 5-10 mg twice daily. Extracted RNA was reverse transcribed into cDNA, the sequencing template. Sequenced by immunoSEQ multiplex PCR; TCRdb stores in-frame clones only, minus some. Of 150,000 to 200,000 clones listed, about 61% are singletons. The sequencing here drew on CD4+ T cells sorted from blood, taken at roughly week 58, from a patient treated with tofacitinib. The receptors were gathered from a human donor with alopecia areata.

This rearrangement joins TRBV29-1 to TRBJ2-7; D is uncertain. The V and J ends lost 4 bases and 0 bases respectively, with 13 bases between them. Looked up from germline, CDR1 is SQVTM and CDR2 is ANQGSEA. This CDR3 region has 14 residues. The DNA of the CDR3 is TGCAGCGTTGGTGGGATCCTGAGCTCCTACGAGCAGTACTTC. This encodes CSVGGILSSYEQYF.

The V and J genes are TRBV6-6 and TRBJ2-2; 9 nucleotides line up with TRBD1. Germline-derived CDR1 and CDR2 are MNHNY and SVGAGI (reference sequence). The CDR3 is 16 residues long. Trimming removed 6 bases from V and 3 bases from J; junction bases left unmatched: 8. CDR3 protein: CASRRGTGIDTGELFF. The CDR3, as DNA: TGTGCCAGCAGGAGGGGGACAGGGATCGACACCGGGGAGCTGTTTTTT.

There are a few counts of this clone. The chain combines TRBV30 with TRBJ2-4, with D possibly TRBD1 on 5 matching bases. The CDR3 has 14 residues. V was pared by 1 base and J by 3 bases, with 10 bases between. The germline V gene encodes CDR1 GTSNPN and CDR2 SVGIG (reference sequence). The CDR3 is CAWSAGQHKNIQYF. CDR3 DNA sequence: TGTGCCTGGAGTGCAGGGCAGCACAAAAACATTCAGTACTTC.

V usage is TRBV27 and J usage is TRBJ1-6, with D maybe TRBD1 (5 bases). The CDR3 sequence is 17 residues long. Trimming shortened V by 4 bases and J by 3 bases, and 16 bases separated the two germline ends. The germline CDR1 and CDR2 sequences are MNHEY and SMNVEV (reference sequence). The CDR3 DNA reads as TGTGCCAGCAGTTGGCCCCCCCAAAGGGGCTATAATTCACCCCTCCACTTT. Translation: CASSWPPQRGYNSPLHF.

This chain joins TRBV7-9 and TRBJ1-1; D not resolved. Per germline, CDR1 SEHNR and CDR2 FQNEAQ (reference sequence). CDR3 size: 13 residues. Between the trimmed V and J ends, which lost 2 bases and 4 bases, there was a span of 8 bases. CDR3 DNA: TGTGCCAGCAGCTTATTTAGCAGCACTGAAGCTTTCTTT. Translating it yields CASSLFSSTEAFF. Supplemented by reference TRBV7-9 and TRBJ1-1, the full variable domain reads DTGVSQNPRHKITKRGQNVTFRCDPISEHNRLYWYRQTLGQGPEFLTYFQNEAQLEKSRLLSDRFSAERPKGSFSTLEIQRTEQGDSAMYLCASSLFSSTEAFFGQGTRLTVV.

This clone appeared a few times. The J gene is TRBJ2-3, the V gene TRBV7-9; possible D gene TRBD2, 5 bases. The CDR3 runs to 15 residues. Trimming removed 5 bases at V and 6 bases at J, with 18 bases between. Germline V CDR1 and CDR2: SEHNR, FQNEAQ (reference sequence). This CDR3 is CASSHPGSGRDTQYF. The CDR3 DNA reads TGTGCCAGCAGCCACCCGGGATCAGGCAGGGATACGCAGTATTTT.

This clone was seen a handful of times. The rearrangement uses TRBV15 and TRBJ2-1; D remains unclear. The germline V gene has CDR1 LNHNV and CDR2 YYDKDF (reference sequence). Trimming removed 1 base from V and 8 bases from J, with 12 bases in between. This CDR3 has 14 amino acids. The CDR3 DNA sequence: TGTGCCACCAGCAGAGTCTCAAGGTGGGATGAGCAGTTCTTC. Residues: CATSRVSRWDEQFF.

This clone is medium-sized (0.01 to 0.1%) in the sample. The chain employs TRBV7-9 and TRBJ1-5, with a tentative D call TRBD1 (5 bases). Germline values: CDR1 SEHNR, CDR2 FQNEAQ (reference sequence). The V end was cut by 2 bases, the J end by 5 bases, with 7 bases between. There are 13 residues in the CDR3. In DNA, the CDR3 is TGTGCCAGCAGCTTACGCAGGGATCAGCCCCAGCATTTT. This sequence encodes CASSLRRDQPQHF. Drawing the rest from reference TRBV7-9 and TRBJ1-5, the complete variable domain is DTGVSQNPRHKITKRGQNVTFRCDPISEHNRLYWYRQTLGQGPEFLTYFQNEAQLEKSRLLSDRFSAERPKGSFSTLEIQRTEQGDSAMYLCASSLRRDQPQHFGDGTRLSIL.

The chain employs TRBV5-1 and TRBJ1-6, with unresolved D. The V end was cut by 0 bases, the J end by 5 bases, with 0 bases between. There are 12 residues in the CDR3. Per germline, CDR1 SGHRS and CDR2 YFSETQ. CDR3: CASSLDNSPLHF. As DNA, the CDR3 is TGCGCCAGCAGCTTGGATAATTCACCCCTCCACTTT.

This chain connects TRBV30 to TRBJ1-6; D is uncertain. This CDR3 comprises 14 residues. V was pared by 3 bases and J by 6 bases, with 12 bases between. The germline V gene encodes CDR1 GTSNPN and CDR2 SVGIG (reference sequence). The CDR3, as DNA: TGTGCCTGGAGGCCCCGTGCGGGTAATTCACCCCTCCACTTT. Its translation is CAWRPRAGNSPLHF.

The sample holds a few counts of this clone. The chain joins TRBV29-1 to TRBJ2-3, with D possibly being TRBD1 (5 bases). V lost 3 bases and J 6 bases, leaving 10 bases between the germline ends. The CDR3 spans 12 residues. The germline CDR1 and CDR2 sequences are SQVTM and ANQGSEA. Here the CDR3 DNA reads TGCAGCGTTGATCGGCAGGGTGATACGCAGTATTTT. It yields the protein CSVDRQGDTQYF.

This clone appeared a few times. The chain carries TRBV29-1 and TRBJ2-4; 7 nucleotides line up with TRBD2. The germline V gene encodes CDR1 SQVTM and CDR2 ANQGSEA. The CDR3 loop spans 15 amino acids. Germline trimming cut 3 bases from V and 0 bases from J; bases unmatched to any gene: 5. The CDR3 nucleotides read TGCAGCGTTGAGACTAGCCGGCTAGCCAAAAACATTCAGTACTTC. This gives the protein CSVETSRLAKNIQYF.

This clone occurred a few times. The chain uses TRBV29-1 and TRBJ1-4, with D maybe TRBD1 (5 bases). This CDR3 has 12 amino acids. CDR1 is SQVTM and CDR2 is ANQGSEA in the germline V gene. V lost 7 bases and J 7 bases, leaving 13 bases between the germline ends. In nucleotides, the CDR3 is TGCAGCGCAGGGCTGCACTTTGAAAAACTGTTTTTT. Amino acid sequence: CSAGLHFEKLFF. The full variable domain, with the rest looked up from reference TRBV29-1 and TRBJ1-4, is SAVISQKPSRDICQRGTSLTIQCQVDSQVTMMFWYRQQPGQSLTLIATANQGSEATYESGFVIDKFPISRPNLTFSTLTVSNMSPEDSSIYLCSAGLHFEKLFFGSGTQLSVL.

This clone has more than one count but fewer than ten. The sample contains more than one DNA sequence encoding this CDR3. The chain uses TRBV10-3 and TRBJ1-5; TRBD1 aligns across 7 bases. Germline assignment: CDR1 ENHRY and CDR2 SYGVKD. Trimming took 6 bases from V and 5 from J; bases not matched to a gene: 4. The CDR3 is 13 amino acids. This CDR3 is CAISRDRDQPQHF. CDR3 DNA: TGTGCCATCAGCCGGGACAGAGATCAGCCCCAGCATTTT.

The V and J genes are TRBV6-5 and TRBJ2-3, with D possibly TRBD1 on 5 matching bases. Per the germline V gene, CDR1 is MNHEY and CDR2 is SVGAGI. V was cut by 5 bases and J by 4 bases, with 13 bases left in between. This CDR3 is 14 amino acids long. The CDR3 region has the DNA TGTGCCAGCAGTCCTGGACATGGACCAGATACGCAGTATTTT. This translates into CASSPGHGPDTQYF.

On this clone itself: Germline is not matched at one junction end, which may reflect a read error. The chain carries TRBV10-3 and TRBJ1-2, with D unresolved. Germline V gene data show CDR1 as ENHRY and CDR2 as SYGVKD. This CDR3 region has 11 residues. CDR3 region: CASSYGYGYTF. CDR3 nucleotides: TGTGCCAGCAGTTACGGCTATGGCTACACCTTC.

This clone was found a few times. The J gene is TRBJ2-3, the V gene TRBV29-1; D perhaps matches TRBD2 (5 bases). CDR1 is SQVTM and CDR2 is ANQGSEA in the germline V gene. The CDR3 has 13 residues. V dropped 6 bases and J dropped 5 bases, with 15 bases sitting between them. The CDR3, as DNA: TGCAGCGTCGAGGTCCAGCGGAGAGATACGCAGTATTTT. It yields the protein CSVEVQRRDTQYF.

In nucleotides, the CDR3 is TGCGCCAGCAGCTCACCCGCCACGGACCGCACAACCTACAATGAGCAGTTCTTC. Translation: CASSSPATDRTTYNEQFF. The J gene is TRBJ2-1, the V gene TRBV5-1; D remains unclear. Germline loops: CDR1 SGHRS, CDR2 YFSETQ. Trimming removed 3 bases from V and 2 bases from J, with 21 bases in between. The CDR3 extends over 18 amino acids.

Here the CDR3 DNA reads TGCGCCAGCAGCCCGTGGGCAGAGCGGGGGGGAACCTACGAGCAGTACTTC. Protein product: CASSPWAERGGTYEQYF. The chain joins TRBV4-1 to TRBJ2-7; 10 bases line up with TRBD2. The CDR3 is 17 residues long. V dropped 4 bases and J dropped 2; count of bases not matched to a gene: 11. CDR1 MGHRA and CDR2 YSYEKL come from the germline V gene.

The V gene is TRBV6-5, the J gene TRBJ1-2, with D possibly TRBD1 on 6 matching bases. V was clipped by 6 bases and J by 8 bases, with 10 bases between them. The CDR3 is 11 amino acids. Germline CDR1 and CDR2: MNHEY and SVGAGI. Here the CDR3 reads CASRLQGGYTF. CDR3 DNA: TGTGCCAGCAGGCTACAGGGAGGCTACACCTTC.

The V gene is TRBV4-1, the J gene TRBJ1-1; the match to TRBD1 covers 11 bases. There are 18 residues in the CDR3. Trimming took 2 bases from V and 0 from J; bases not matched to a gene: 8. The V gene's germline CDR1 is MGHRA and CDR2 YSYEKL. CDR3: CASSQLLWDRGMNTEAFF. Here the CDR3 DNA reads TGCGCCAGCAGCCAACTACTGTGGGACAGGGGGATGAACACTGAAGCTTTCTTT.

The V call is TRBV4-1, the J call TRBJ2-3, with TRBD2 matching 10 bases. The junction had 5 bases not matched to a gene; V was cut back by 2 bases and J by 6 bases. Germline-derived CDR1 and CDR2 are MGHRA and YSYEKL. The CDR3 runs 15 residues. CDR3: CASSQSGGAWDTQYF. In DNA, the CDR3 is TGCGCCAGCAGCCAAAGCGGGGGGGCCTGGGATACGCAGTATTTT.

This chain connects TRBV27 to TRBJ2-5; no clear D. This CDR3 is 15 amino acids long. Trimming took off 5 bases at V and 4 bases at J, with 17 bases between the two ends. Germline V gene sequence: CDR1 MNHEY, CDR2 SMNVEV (reference sequence). CDR3 region: CASSPRWGTGETQYF. The CDR3 DNA sequence: TGTGCCAGCAGTCCAAGATGGGGAACGGGAGAGACCCAGTACTTC.

In this sample, this clone turned up a few times. This chain joins TRBV5-1 and TRBJ2-1; D is ambiguous. The V and J ends lost 0 bases and 2 bases respectively, with 3 bases between them. This CDR3 has 13 residues. From germline, CDR1 is SGHRS and CDR2 YFSETQ. CDR3 region: CASSLAPYNEQFF. The CDR3 coding sequence is TGCGCCAGCAGCTTGGCCCCCTACAATGAGCAGTTCTTC.

The chain is built from TRBV7-2 and TRBJ2-1; D remains unclear. Trimming took 5 bases from V and 7 from J, leaving 9 bases between them. In germline, CDR1 is SGHTA, CDR2 FQGNSA. This CDR3 region has 12 residues. CDR3 protein: CASSRARNEQFF. The DNA for the CDR3 is TGTGCCAGCAGCCGGGCCAGGAATGAGCAGTTCTTC.

This chain links TRBV18 with TRBJ2-3; 9 positions match TRBD2. V lost 3 bases and J lost 2; bases outside the gene matches: 3. Per the germline V gene, CDR1 is KGHSH and CDR2 is LQKENI. This CDR3 has 15 amino acids. This CDR3 is CASSPRLAATDTQYF. The CDR3 DNA is TGTGCCAGCTCACCCCGACTAGCGGCCACAGATACGCAGTATTTT.

This clone showed up many times. The chain couples TRBV11-2 to TRBJ2-3, with D perhaps TRBD1 or TRBD2 (7 bases each). V gave up 4 bases and J gave up 8 bases, with 16 bases separating them. Per the germline V gene, CDR1 is SGHAT and CDR2 is FQNNGV. This CDR3 has 14 residues. CDR3 sequence reads: CASSSDREGGTQYF. The CDR3 DNA is TGTGCCAGCAGCTCCGACAGGGAGGGTGGTACGCAGTATTTT.

The chain employs TRBV10-3 and TRBJ2-5, with unresolved D. The end of the DNA is better explained by TRBJ2-7, so the J call may be wrong. CDR3 length: 12 residues. Germline-derived CDR1 and CDR2 are ENHRY and SYGVKD. The CDR3 DNA is TGTGCCATCAGTGTGAACTCCTACGAGCAGTACTTC. It encodes CAISVNSYEQYF.